The clone carrying this TCR beta chain was observed a single time. Antigen: not known. The data stem from a study of T cells and Merkel cell carcinoma outcomes. Findings of the study overall: In Merkel cell carcinoma, repertoire and T-cell density reportedly predicted outcomes.

CDR1 is MGHRA and CDR2 is YSYEKL in the germline V gene. V dropped 0 bases and J dropped 3 bases, with 11 bases sitting between them. The CDR3 loop spans 15 amino acids. Sequenced by immunoSEQ multiplex PCR; TCRdb stores in-frame clones only, minus some. The sample has about 6,700 clones, roughly 88% seen once; the top ten hold about 3%. The sequenced material came from tumor tissue from Merkel cell carcinoma. The chain links TRBV4-1 to TRBJ1-2, with D possibly matching TRBD1 (5 bases). The source of this sequence is a human donor with Merkel cell carcinoma. The CDR3 here is CASSQDPDSYYGYTF. The DNA for the CDR3 is TGCGCCAGCAGCCAAGATCCTGACAGCTACTATGGCTACACCTTC.